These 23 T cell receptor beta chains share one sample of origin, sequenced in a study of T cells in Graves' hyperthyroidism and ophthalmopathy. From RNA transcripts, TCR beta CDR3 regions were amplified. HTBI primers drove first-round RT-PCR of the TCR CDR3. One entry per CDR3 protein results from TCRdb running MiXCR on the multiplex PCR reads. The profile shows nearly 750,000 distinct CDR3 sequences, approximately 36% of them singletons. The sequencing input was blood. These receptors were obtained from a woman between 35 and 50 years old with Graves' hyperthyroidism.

The CDR3 nucleotides read TGCAGTGCTAGAATAGCGGGGTCGGGTACGCAGTATTTT. This translates into CSARIAGSGTQYF. This chain uses TRBV20-1 with TRBJ2-3; 8 bases line up with TRBD2. The V segment lost 2 bases and the J segment 8 bases; nucleotides outside the gene matches: 6. The germline gives CDR1 DFQATT, CDR2 SNEGSKA (reference sequence). The CDR3 loop spans 13 amino acids.

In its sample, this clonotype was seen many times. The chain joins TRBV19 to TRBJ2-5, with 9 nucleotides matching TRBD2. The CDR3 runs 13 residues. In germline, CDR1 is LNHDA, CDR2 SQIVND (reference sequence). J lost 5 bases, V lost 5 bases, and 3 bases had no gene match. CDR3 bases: TGTGCCAGTAGTCGTAGCGGGAGTGAGACCCAGTACTTC. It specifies CASSRSGSETQYF.

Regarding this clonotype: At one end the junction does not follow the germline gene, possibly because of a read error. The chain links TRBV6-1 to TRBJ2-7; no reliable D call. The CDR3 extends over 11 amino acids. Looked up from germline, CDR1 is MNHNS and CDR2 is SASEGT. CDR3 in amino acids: CAGSSPYEQYF. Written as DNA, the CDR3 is TGTGCCGGCAGCAGCCCCTACGAGCAGTACTTC.

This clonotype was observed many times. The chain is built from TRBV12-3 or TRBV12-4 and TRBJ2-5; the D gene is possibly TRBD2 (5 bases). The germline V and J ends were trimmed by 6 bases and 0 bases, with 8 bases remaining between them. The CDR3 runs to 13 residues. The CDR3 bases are TGTGCCAGCAGACCGGGGTACCAAGAGACCCAGTACTTC. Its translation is CASRPGYQETQYF.

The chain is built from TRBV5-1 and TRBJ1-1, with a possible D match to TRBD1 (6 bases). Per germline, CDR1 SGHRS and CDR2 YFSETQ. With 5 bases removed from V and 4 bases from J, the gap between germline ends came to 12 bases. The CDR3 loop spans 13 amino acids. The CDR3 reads CASSGGAGTEAFF. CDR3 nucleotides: TGCGCCAGCAGTGGGGGCGCGGGCACTGAAGCTTTCTTT.

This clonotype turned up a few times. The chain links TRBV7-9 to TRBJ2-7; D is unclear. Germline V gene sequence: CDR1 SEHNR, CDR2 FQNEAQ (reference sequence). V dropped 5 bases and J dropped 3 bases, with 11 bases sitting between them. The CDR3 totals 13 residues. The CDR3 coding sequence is TGTGCCAGCAGCCGCTACGTCGGCTACGAGCAGTACTTC. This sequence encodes CASSRYVGYEQYF.

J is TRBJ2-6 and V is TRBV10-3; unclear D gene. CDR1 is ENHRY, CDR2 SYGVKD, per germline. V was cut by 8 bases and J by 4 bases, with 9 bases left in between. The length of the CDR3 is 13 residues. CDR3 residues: CAIRPMGANVLTF. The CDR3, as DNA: TGTGCCATCCGCCCCATGGGGGCCAACGTCCTGACTTTC.

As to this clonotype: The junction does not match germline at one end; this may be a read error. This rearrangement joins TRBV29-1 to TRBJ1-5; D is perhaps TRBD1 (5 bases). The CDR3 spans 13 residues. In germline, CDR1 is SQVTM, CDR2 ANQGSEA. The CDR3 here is CSVGRPSDQPQHF. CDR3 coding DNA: TGCAGCGTGGGACGGCCTAGCGATCAGCCCCAGCATTTT.

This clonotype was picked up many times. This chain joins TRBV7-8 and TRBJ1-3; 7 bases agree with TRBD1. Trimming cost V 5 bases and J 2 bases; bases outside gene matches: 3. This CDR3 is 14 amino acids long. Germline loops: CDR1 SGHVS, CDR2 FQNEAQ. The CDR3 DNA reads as TGTGCCAGCAGCAACCAGGGGGCTGGAAACACCATATATTTT. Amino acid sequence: CASSNQGAGNTIYF.

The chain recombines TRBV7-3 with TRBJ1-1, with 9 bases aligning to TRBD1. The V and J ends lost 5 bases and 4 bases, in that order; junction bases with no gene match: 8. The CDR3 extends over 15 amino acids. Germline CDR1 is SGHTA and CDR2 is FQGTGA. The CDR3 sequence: CASSMTGGGGTEAFF. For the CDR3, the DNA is TGTGCCAGCAGCATGACAGGGGGGGGGGGCACTGAAGCTTTCTTT.

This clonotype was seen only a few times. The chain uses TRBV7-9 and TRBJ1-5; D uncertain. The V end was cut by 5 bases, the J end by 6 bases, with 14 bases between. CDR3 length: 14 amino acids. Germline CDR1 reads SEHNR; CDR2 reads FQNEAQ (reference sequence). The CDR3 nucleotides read TGTGCCAGCAGCCATCAAGGAGGGATTCAGCCCCAGCATTTT. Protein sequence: CASSHQGGIQPQHF.

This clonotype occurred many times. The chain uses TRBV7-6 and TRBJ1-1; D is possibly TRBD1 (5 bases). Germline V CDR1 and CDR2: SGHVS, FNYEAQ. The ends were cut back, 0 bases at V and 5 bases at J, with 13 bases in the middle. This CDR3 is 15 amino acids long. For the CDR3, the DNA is TGTGCCAGCAGCTTAGCGGGCCGGGGCGGGACTGAAGCTTTCTTT. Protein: CASSLAGRGGTEAFF.

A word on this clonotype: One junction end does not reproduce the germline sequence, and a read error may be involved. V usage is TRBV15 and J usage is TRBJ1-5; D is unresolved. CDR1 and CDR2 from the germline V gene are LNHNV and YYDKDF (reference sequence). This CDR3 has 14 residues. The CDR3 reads CASSRDRYNQPQHF. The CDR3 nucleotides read TGTGCCTCCAGCAGAGACCGCTACAATCAGCCCCAGCATTTT.

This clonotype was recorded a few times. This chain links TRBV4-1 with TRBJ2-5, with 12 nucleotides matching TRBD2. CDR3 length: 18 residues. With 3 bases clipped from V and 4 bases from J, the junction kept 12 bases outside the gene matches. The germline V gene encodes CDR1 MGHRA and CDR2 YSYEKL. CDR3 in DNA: TGCGCCAGCAGCCACGATGAACGAAGGGGACTAGCGGGAGAGACCCAGTACTTC. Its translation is CASSHDERRGLAGETQYF.

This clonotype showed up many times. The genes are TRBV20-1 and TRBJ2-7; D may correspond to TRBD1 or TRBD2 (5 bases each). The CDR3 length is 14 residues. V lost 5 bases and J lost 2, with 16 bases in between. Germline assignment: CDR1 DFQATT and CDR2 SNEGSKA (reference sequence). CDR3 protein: CSASAQKGPYEQYF. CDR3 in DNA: TGCAGTGCTTCCGCCCAGAAGGGACCCTACGAGCAGTACTTC.

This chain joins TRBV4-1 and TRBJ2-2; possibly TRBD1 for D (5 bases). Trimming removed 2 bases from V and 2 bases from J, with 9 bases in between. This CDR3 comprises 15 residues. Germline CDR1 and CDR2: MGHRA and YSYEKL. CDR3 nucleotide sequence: TGCGCCAGCAGCCAATTGACAGCAAACACCGGGGAGCTGTTTTTT. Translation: CASSQLTANTGELFF.

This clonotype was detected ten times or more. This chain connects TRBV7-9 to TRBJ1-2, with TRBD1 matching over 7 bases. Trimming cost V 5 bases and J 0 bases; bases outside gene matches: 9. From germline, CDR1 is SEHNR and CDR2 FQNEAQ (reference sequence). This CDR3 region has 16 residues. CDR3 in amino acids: CASSVPGQQSNYGYTF. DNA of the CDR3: TGTGCCAGCAGCGTCCCGGGACAGCAATCTAACTATGGCTACACCTTC.

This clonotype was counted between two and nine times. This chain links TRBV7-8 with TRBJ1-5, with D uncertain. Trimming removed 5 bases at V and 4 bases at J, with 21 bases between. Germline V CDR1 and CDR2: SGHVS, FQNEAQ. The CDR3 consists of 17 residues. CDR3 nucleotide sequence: TGTGCCAGCAGCCCCCAGTATAGTCTGGAGATTAATCAGCCCCAGCATTTT. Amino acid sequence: CASSPQYSLEINQPQHF.

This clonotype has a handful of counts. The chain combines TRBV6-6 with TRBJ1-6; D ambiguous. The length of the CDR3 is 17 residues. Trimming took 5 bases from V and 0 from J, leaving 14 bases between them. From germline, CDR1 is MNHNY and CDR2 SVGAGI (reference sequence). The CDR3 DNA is TGTGCCAGCAGTCCACTTTCCCGGCTCTCCTATAATTCACCCCTCCACTTT. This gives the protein CASSPLSRLSYNSPLHF.

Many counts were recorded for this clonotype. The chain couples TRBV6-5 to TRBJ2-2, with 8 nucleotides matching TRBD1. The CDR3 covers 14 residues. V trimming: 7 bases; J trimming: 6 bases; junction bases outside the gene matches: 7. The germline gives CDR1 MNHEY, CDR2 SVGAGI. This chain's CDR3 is CASTRTGSAGELFF. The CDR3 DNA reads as TGTGCCAGCACCAGGACAGGGTCTGCCGGGGAGCTGTTTTTT.

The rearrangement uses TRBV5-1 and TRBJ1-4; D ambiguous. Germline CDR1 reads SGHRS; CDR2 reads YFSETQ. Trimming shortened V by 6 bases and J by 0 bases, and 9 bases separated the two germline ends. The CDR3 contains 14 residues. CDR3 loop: CASKWLATNEKLFF. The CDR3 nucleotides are TGCGCCAGCAAGTGGCTCGCAACTAATGAAAAACTGTTTTTT.

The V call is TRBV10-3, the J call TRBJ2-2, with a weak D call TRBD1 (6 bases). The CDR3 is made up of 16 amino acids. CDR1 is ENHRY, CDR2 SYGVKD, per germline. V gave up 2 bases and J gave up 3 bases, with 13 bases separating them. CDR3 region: CAISEKVDRYTGELFF. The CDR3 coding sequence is TGTGCCATCAGTGAGAAAGTGGACAGATACACCGGGGAGCTGTTTTTT.

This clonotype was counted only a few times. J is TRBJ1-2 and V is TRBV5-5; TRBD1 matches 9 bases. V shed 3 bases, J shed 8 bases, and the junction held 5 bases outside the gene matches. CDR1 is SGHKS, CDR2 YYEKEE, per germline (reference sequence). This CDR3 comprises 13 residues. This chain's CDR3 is CASSSDRGKGYTF. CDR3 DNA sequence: TGTGCCAGCAGCTCAGACAGGGGGAAAGGCTACACCTTC.